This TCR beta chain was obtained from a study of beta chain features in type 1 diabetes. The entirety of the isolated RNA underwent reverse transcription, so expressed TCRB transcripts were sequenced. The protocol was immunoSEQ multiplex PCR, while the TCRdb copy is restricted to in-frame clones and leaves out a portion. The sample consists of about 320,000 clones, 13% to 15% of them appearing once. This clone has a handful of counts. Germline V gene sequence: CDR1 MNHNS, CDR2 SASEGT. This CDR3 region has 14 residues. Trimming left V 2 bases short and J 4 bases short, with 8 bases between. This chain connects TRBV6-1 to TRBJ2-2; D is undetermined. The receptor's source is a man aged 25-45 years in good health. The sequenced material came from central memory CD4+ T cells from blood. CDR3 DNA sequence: TGTGCCAGCAGTGAACCTCCGGGCACCGGGGAGCTGTTTTTT. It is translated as CASSEPPGTGELFF.